Sequencing of this TCR beta chain was carried out in a study of blood T cell repertoires in COVID-19. Produced via immunoSEQ multiplex PCR; TCRdb's table is partial and in-frame only. The sample yields 130,000 or so clones, 82% seen once. CDR3 length: 17 amino acids. Germline lookup yields CDR1 MDHEN and CDR2 SYDVKM. Trimming took 1 base from V and 4 from J; bases not matched to a gene: 10. Input material: peripheral blood. This chain links TRBV28 with TRBJ1-1, with 9 nucleotides matching TRBD1. The origin of this receptor is a woman between 65 and 79 years old with acute or convalescent COVID-19. The CDR3 sequence: CASSLFHRGLGFTEAFF. In nucleotides, the CDR3 is TGTGCCAGCAGTTTATTCCACAGGGGGCTGGGGTTCACTGAAGCTTTCTTT.